This T cell receptor (beta chain) was recorded in a study of a mutant IDH1 vaccine in newly diagnosed glioma. Study-level information: Every participant had undergone radiotherapy, temozolomide, or both before, and most underwent both. Study conclusions and caveats: Apparently unrelated to pseudoprogression were changes in the top peripheral T cell clonotypes. Detectable vaccine-induced immune responses arose in 93.3% of patients.

In regard to this clone: The antigen remains undetermined.

Some clones are missing from TCRdb's copy, which holds only in-frame ones; the method was immunoSEQ multiplex PCR. The sample holds 39,000 or so clones; approximately 80% are singletons and the top ten take around 5.9%. Regarding time point: week 5, during vaccination. What each vaccine dose contained was 300 ug of mutant IDH1 20-mer peptide, accompanied by topical imiquimod. Every donor had a new WHO grade 3 or 4 astrocytoma that was IDH1-mutant, with loss of nuclear ATRX. V lost 2 bases to trimming and J lost 1 base; unmatched junction nucleotides: 4. The CDR3 extends over 15 amino acids. From germline, CDR1 is MGHDK and CDR2 SYGVNS.

The chain has TRBV25-1 and TRBJ2-5; 7 nucleotides match TRBD1. Sequences were derived from PBMCs, sampled from a glioma patient whose treatment included an IDH1 peptide vaccine. The source of this sequence is a man between 35 and 55 years old with glioma. CDR3 bases: TGTGCCAGCAGTGAAGACAGGACAGGCCAAGAGACCCAGTACTTC. Translated: CASSEDRTGQETQYF.